This note documents a single T cell receptor beta chain sequence. Its target is unknown. Sequenced by immunoSEQ multiplex PCR; TCRdb stores in-frame clones only, minus some. This table has under 300,000 clones, 90% appearing once. This sample is part of a study of cytomegalovirus exposure and HLA in healthy donors. As for the study in general: In a later analysis, it was reported that the approximately 120 validation repertoires had been produced on the same platform as the 600 to 850 repertoires belonging to the first cohort.

Study findings and constraints: The tendency of first-cohort TCR clusters to co-occur in the 120 or so validation repertoires was identified by a subsequent analysis.

The CDR3 contains 15 residues. Germline values: CDR1 MDHEN, CDR2 SYDVKM. Trimming shortened V by 5 bases and J by 0 bases, and 11 bases separated the two germline ends. This chain connects TRBV28 to TRBJ1-5; D uncertain. This receptor was identified in a young woman in good health and CMV-seronegative. Material for sequencing was PBMCs. CDR3 loop: CASSISQFSNQPQHF. In nucleotides, the CDR3 is TGTGCCAGCAGTATTAGCCAGTTTAGCAATCAGCCCCAGCATTTT.